This is a list of T cell receptor beta chains from one sample in a study of shared clonotypes between healthy human individuals. Sequenced by immunoSEQ multiplex PCR; TCRdb stores in-frame clones only, minus some. The repertoire holds about 380,000 clones, with about 97% as singletons. The specimen was memory CD8+ T cells sorted from blood. Receptors were obtained from a man in his thirties or forties in good health. Each CDR3 is given with its conserved first and last residue. D genes are given only for firm matches. Clone size is given for some rows only: seen once, a few or many times, or a class if the clone is expanded.

TRBV20-1	NA	NA	TRBJ1-2	TGCCAGCAGGGCTATGGCTACACCTTC	CQQGYGYTF
TRBV27	NA	NA	TRBJ1-1	TGTGCCAGCAGTTTACAGGGAGTCGGGAACACTGAAGCTTTCTTT	CASSLQGVGNTEAFF
TRBV6-5	NA	NA	TRBJ2-7	TGTGCCAGCAGTTACGACTCTCAGGCCCCCTACGAGCAGTACTTC	CASSYDSQAPYEQYF
TRBV28	TRBD2	NA	TRBJ2-3	TGTGCCAGCAGTCTAGAGACTAGCGGGAGCCCCCCAGATACGCAGTATTTT	CASSLETSGSPPDTQYF
TRBV5-1	TRBD1	NA	TRBJ2-7	TGCGCCAGCTTTGAGACAGGGACCTACGAGCAGTACTTC	CASFETGTYEQYF
TRBV5-4	TRBD1	once	TRBJ2-1	TGTGCCAGCAGCGATGACAGGGGGCGGGCTAGCGGACACAATGAGCAGTTCTTC	CASSDDRGRASGHNEQFF
TRBV7-9	NA	NA	TRBJ1-3	TGTGCCAGCAGCTCGACAGTGTCCGGAAACACCATATATTTT	CASSSTVSGNTIYF
TRBV6-1	NA	NA	TRBJ2-7	TGTGCCAGCAAGTTGGCCGTTTCCTACGAGCAGTACTTC	CASKLAVSYEQYF
TRBV4-1	NA	NA	TRBJ2-3	TGCGCCAGCAGGGACAGCACAGATACGCAGTATTTT	CASRDSTDTQYF
TRBV5-4	TRBD1	NA	TRBJ1-2	TGTGCCAGCAGCTTACCCGGGACAGGGGTTAACTATGGCTACACCTTC	CASSLPGTGVNYGYTF
TRBV28	NA	NA	TRBJ1-5	TGTGCCAGCAGTTTAACAGGCAATCAGCCCCAGCATTTT	CASSLTGNQPQHF
TRBV28	NA	NA	TRBJ2-7	TGTGCCAGCCGGGGACCCACGTACGAGCAGTACTTC	CASRGPTYEQYF
TRBV5-1	NA	NA	TRBJ2-7	TGCGCCAGCAGCGGGCAAGGGATGACCTACGAGCAGTACTTC	CASSGQGMTYEQYF
TRBV6-5	TRBD1	NA	TRBJ1-2	TGTGCCAGCAGTTACTTTGGGACAGCCTATGGCTACACCTTC	CASSYFGTAYGYTF
TRBV10-3	NA	NA	TRBJ2-3	TGTGCCATCAGTGAGTCGAGCATTGGGGCAAATACGCAGTATTTT	CAISESSIGANTQYF
TRBV4-1	NA	NA	TRBJ2-3	TGCGCCAGCAGCCAAGATAGGGTTTGGCTAGGTGGTGATACGCAGTATTTT	CASSQDRVWLGGDTQYF
TRBV6-9	NA	NA	TRBJ2-7	TGTGCCAGCAGACCCGGGACCAGTATCTACGAGCAGTACTTC	CASRPGTSIYEQYF
TRBV4-2	NA	NA	TRBJ2-5	TGTGCCAGCAGCCAAGGGGGTTGGGAGACCCAGTACTTC	CASSQGGWETQYF
TRBV25-1	NA	NA	TRBJ2-7	TGTGCCAGCAGGGACCGGGACGCCGGGGCCTACGAGCAGTACTTC	CASRDRDAGAYEQYF
TRBV6-5	TRBD1	NA	TRBJ1-5	TGTGCCAGCAGTTGGGACAGGGGTCAGCCCCAGCATTTT	CASSWDRGQPQHF
TRBV29-1	NA	NA	TRBJ2-7	TGCAGCGTTGGGACCCGGGCTAGCGAGCAGTACTTC	CSVGTRASEQYF
TRBV9	NA	NA	TRBJ1-4	TGTGCCAGCAGCGTAGAGGCCAGGTTTGAAAAACTGTTTTTT	CASSVEARFEKLFF
TRBV4-2	TRBD2	NA	TRBJ2-7	TGTGCCAGCAGCCCCGAGGGCGGGAGCTCCTACGAGCAGTACTTC	CASSPEGGSSYEQYF
TRBV28	NA	NA	TRBJ2-7	TGTGCCAGCAGACTCCTTAGCTCCTACGAGCAGTACTTC	CASRLLSSYEQYF
TRBV9	TRBD2	NA	TRBJ2-2	TGTGCCAGCAGCGGGACTAGCGGGACCGGGGAGCTGTTTTTT	CASSGTSGTGELFF
TRBV7-2	NA	NA	TRBJ1-3	TGTGCCAGCAGCCACACAAGCTCTGGAAACACCATATATTTT	CASSHTSSGNTIYF
TRBV27	NA	NA	TRBJ2-7	TGTGCCAGCAAGGGCAACTCCTACGAGCAGTACTTC	CASKGNSYEQYF
TRBV2	TRBD2	NA	TRBJ2-7	TGTGCCAGCAGTGGTGGACTAGCGGGAGGCGAGCAGTACTTC	CASSGGLAGGEQYF
TRBV28	NA	NA	TRBJ2-7	TGTGCCAGCAGTTCAGGGACCCCCTTGGCCTACGAGCAGTACTTC	CASSSGTPLAYEQYF
TRBV20-1	NA	few	TRBJ2-5	TGCAGTGCTAGACCCCAAGAGACCCAGTACTTC	CSARPQETQYF
TRBV28	TRBD1	once	TRBJ1-4	TGTGCCAGCAGTTTCGCACCGGGACAGAATGAAAAACTGTTTTTT	CASSFAPGQNEKLFF
TRBV6-5	NA	NA	TRBJ2-1	TGTGCCAGCAGCCAAAGGACTGAGCAGTTCTTC	CASSQRTEQFF
TRBV19	NA	NA	TRBJ2-1	TGTGCCAGTAGTACCCGTATAGCAGCCCCAATGAAGCAGTTCTTC	CASSTRIAAPMKQFF
TRBV4-1	NA	NA	TRBJ2-1	TGCGCCAGCAGCCATATCCTTAAGGAGGAATTACAGTTCTTC	CASSHILKEELQFF
TRBV13	NA	NA	TRBJ2-2	TGTGCCAGCAGCTTTGGCCGGGGGACCGGGGAGCTGTTTTTT	CASSFGRGTGELFF
TRBV4-2	NA	NA	TRBJ2-1	TGTGCCAGCAGCCAAGATTTATTCGTGAGCTCCTACAATGAGCAGTTCTTC	CASSQDLFVSSYNEQFF
TRBV11-2	NA	NA	TRBJ2-2	TGTGCCAGCAGCTTAAGGAGTGACGGGAACACCGGGGAGCTGTTTTTT	CASSLRSDGNTGELFF